The 13 T cell receptor beta chains below come from one sample, sequenced in a study of early T cells in non-severe SARS-CoV-2 infection. MiXCR, run by TCRdb on the 5' RACE reads, gives a single entry per CDR3 protein. The sample lists nearly 80,000 distinct CDR3 sequences, about 13% occurring once. Sequencing was done on a sample of whole blood. These receptors were taken from an adult who was a healthcare worker with PCR-confirmed SARS-CoV-2 infection or an uninfected control (not recorded which).

V usage is TRBV5-1 and J usage is TRBJ2-3; D unresolved. Germline loops: CDR1 SGHRS, CDR2 YFSETQ. With 1 base removed from V and 0 bases from J, the gap between germline ends came to 6 bases. CDR3 length: 14 amino acids. The CDR3 DNA is TGCGCCAGCAGCTTGACCGAAAGCACAGATACGCAGTATTTT. It yields the protein CASSLTESTDTQYF.

The rearrangement uses TRBV29-1 and TRBJ2-7, with D perhaps assigned TRBD1 or TRBD2 (6 bases each). V lost 5 bases and J lost 2, with 16 bases in between. The CDR3 is 14 residues long. Germline CDR1 and CDR2: SQVTM and ANQGSEA. CDR3: CSVWGLASTYEQYF. The CDR3 DNA reads as TGCAGCGTTTGGGGGCTAGCGTCTACCTACGAGCAGTACTTC.

This clonotype was detected ten times or more. This chain joins TRBV2 and TRBJ1-5; D may be TRBD1 (5 bases). The V gene's germline CDR1 is SNHLY and CDR2 FYNNEI. Trimming stripped 1 base from V and 3 bases from J, with 7 bases between. The CDR3 consists of 14 residues. The CDR3 region has the DNA TGTGCCAGCAGTGAAGGGGGACCCAATCAGCCCCAGCATTTT. Translated, it gives CASSEGGPNQPQHF.

This clonotype was observed a handful of times. The chain couples TRBV4-3 to TRBJ1-4; 7 bases agree with TRBD1. Trimming cost V 4 bases and J 3 bases; bases outside gene matches: 5. CDR1 is LGHNA, CDR2 YSLEER, per germline. The CDR3 loop spans 15 amino acids. The CDR3: CASSLYRGANEKLFF. CDR3 nucleotides: TGCGCCAGCAGCCTATACAGGGGAGCTAATGAAAAACTGTTTTTT.

J is TRBJ2-2 and V is TRBV29-1; TRBD1 is a possible D gene (6 bases). Per the germline V gene, CDR1 is SQVTM and CDR2 is ANQGSEA. Trimming pared 5 bases from V and 2 bases from J, leaving 12 bases between. The CDR3 spans 14 residues. The CDR3 loop reads CSVLGQGNTGELFF. The CDR3 region has the DNA TGCAGCGTTTTGGGACAAGGAAACACCGGGGAGCTGTTTTTT.

In this sample, this clonotype turned up many times. This chain links TRBV10-3 with TRBJ2-1; TRBD1 might be the D (5 bases). From germline, CDR1 is ENHRY and CDR2 SYGVKD. Trimming pared 5 bases from V and 6 bases from J, leaving 11 bases between. This CDR3 has 13 amino acids. The CDR3 nucleotides are TGTGCCATCAGTACCCAGGGCGGCAATGAGCAGTTCTTC. It translates to CAISTQGGNEQFF.

This clonotype was observed a handful of times. The CDR3 DNA follows: TGTGCCAGCAGAACCCACCTATCCGGGACAGGACCCTACGAGCAGTACTTC. It yields the protein CASRTHLSGTGPYEQYF. The chain joins TRBV6-1 to TRBJ2-7; 8 positions match TRBD1. The CDR3 totals 17 residues. CDR1 and CDR2 from the germline V gene are MNHNS and SASEGT. V was clipped by 6 bases and J by 2 bases; unmatched bases: 15.

This clonotype was counted a few times. The gene calls are TRBV24-1 and TRBJ2-3; weak D call: TRBD2 (5 bases). V lost 9 bases and J 0 bases, leaving 15 bases between the germline ends. This CDR3 has 15 residues. Germline lookup yields CDR1 KGHDR and CDR2 SFDVKD. The CDR3 spells CATSSRDSSTDTQYF. DNA of the CDR3: TGTGCCACCTCTTCGAGGGATTCTAGCACAGATACGCAGTATTTT.

The chain has TRBV28 and TRBJ2-1; D unclear. Trimming shortened V by 4 bases and J by 4 bases, and 5 bases separated the two germline ends. Germline V gene lookup returns CDR1 MDHEN and CDR2 SYDVKM. The CDR3 sequence is 12 residues long. CDR3 nucleotides: TGTGCCAGCAGTTCCCATTACAATGAGCAGTTCTTC. Protein: CASSSHYNEQFF.

This chain uses TRBV10-3 with TRBJ2-4; D remains unclear. CDR1 is ENHRY and CDR2 is SYGVKD in the germline V gene. The V gene lost 1 base and the J gene lost 7 bases, with 5 bases spanning the gap. The CDR3 has 12 residues. The CDR3 DNA reads as TGTGCCATCAGTGAGTACGGGAACATTCAGTACTTC. Translating gives CAISEYGNIQYF.

The chain has TRBV13 and TRBJ2-3; D is ambiguous. With 3 bases removed from V and 6 bases from J, the gap between germline ends came to 7 bases. CDR1 is PRHDT and CDR2 is FYEKMQ in the germline V gene (reference sequence). This CDR3 comprises 12 residues. The CDR3 nucleotides are TGTGCCAGCAGCTTCCTGTCTGATACGCAGTATTTT. Translating it yields CASSFLSDTQYF.

The rearrangement joins TRBV2 to TRBJ1-5; D is undetermined. Germline V lookup: CDR1 SNHLY, CDR2 FYNNEI. CDR3 length equals 15 residues. V gave up 3 bases and J gave up 5 bases, with 14 bases separating them. CDR3 bases: TGTGCCAGCAGTGACACTGAGACCCCTCATCAGCCCCAGCATTTT. This encodes CASSDTETPHQPQHF.

This clonotype was counted between two and nine times. The chain combines TRBV27 with TRBJ1-5; a weak D match, TRBD1 (6 bases). CDR3 size: 17 residues. Germline loops: CDR1 MNHEY, CDR2 SMNVEV (reference sequence). V gave up 2 bases and J gave up 6 bases, with 20 bases separating them. The CDR3: CASSLRPVTGRGQPQHF. CDR3 DNA: TGTGCCAGCAGTTTAAGACCTGTTACAGGGAGAGGTCAGCCCCAGCATTTT.